This T cell receptor beta chain was found in a study of CD8 T cells in ankylosing spondylitis. The V gene lost 6 bases and the J gene lost 3 bases, with 11 bases spanning the gap. Germline V lookup: CDR1 SQVTM, CDR2 ANQGSEA. The CDR3 has 12 amino acids. TCRdb fed the 5' RACE reads into MiXCR, producing one record per CDR3 protein. This repertoire shows 310,000 or so distinct CDR3 sequences, roughly 20% found once; its top ten account for about 8%. This sequence originates from a male donor with ankylosing spondylitis or in good health (not recorded which). Sequencing input: blood, either unsorted or a sorted T cell fraction (not recorded which). The chain has TRBV29-1 and TRBJ1-2, with D maybe TRBD1 (5 bases). The CDR3: CSVGRQYYGYTF. CDR3 coding DNA: TGCAGCGTGGGGCGGCAGTACTATGGCTACACCTTC. Drawing the rest from reference TRBV29-1 and TRBJ1-2, the complete variable domain is SAVISQKPSRDICQRGTSLTIQCQVDSQVTMMFWYRQQPGQSLTLIATANQGSEATYESGFVIDKFPISRPNLTFSTLTVSNMSPEDSSIYLCSVGRQYYGYTFGSGTRLTVV.